Described below is a single TCR beta chain sequence and its context. Its antigen remains unidentified. Trimming removed 2 bases from V and 5 bases from J, with 12 bases in between. The CDR3 spans 14 residues. CDR1 SEHNR and CDR2 FQNEAQ come from the germline V gene (reference sequence). This sample was taken from a study of blood T cells in healthy people across ages. Overall study findings and caveats: TCR beta diversity tracked closely with naive T cell percentage.

It was with a sample-barcoded 5' primer and a J-beta primer mix that a second PCR of roughly 7 to 11 cycles was run. TCRdb fed the 5' RACE reads into MiXCR, producing one record per CDR3 protein. The table includes some 850,000 distinct CDR3 sequences, around 25% detected once. This sample was shared with a second study, whose subject was T cells of mothers and their children. In that study: No persistent microchimeric T cell clones were detected at 95 to 100 clones per million clonotypes sensitivity.

The sample was blood. The chain has TRBV7-9 and TRBJ2-5, with D perhaps given as TRBD1 or TRBD2 (5 bases each). The TCR was taken from a boy between 10 and 17 years old in good health. In nucleotides, the CDR3 is TGTGCCAGCAGCTTACTGCAGGGCGGGGAGACCCAGTACTTC. It translates to CASSLLQGGETQYF.